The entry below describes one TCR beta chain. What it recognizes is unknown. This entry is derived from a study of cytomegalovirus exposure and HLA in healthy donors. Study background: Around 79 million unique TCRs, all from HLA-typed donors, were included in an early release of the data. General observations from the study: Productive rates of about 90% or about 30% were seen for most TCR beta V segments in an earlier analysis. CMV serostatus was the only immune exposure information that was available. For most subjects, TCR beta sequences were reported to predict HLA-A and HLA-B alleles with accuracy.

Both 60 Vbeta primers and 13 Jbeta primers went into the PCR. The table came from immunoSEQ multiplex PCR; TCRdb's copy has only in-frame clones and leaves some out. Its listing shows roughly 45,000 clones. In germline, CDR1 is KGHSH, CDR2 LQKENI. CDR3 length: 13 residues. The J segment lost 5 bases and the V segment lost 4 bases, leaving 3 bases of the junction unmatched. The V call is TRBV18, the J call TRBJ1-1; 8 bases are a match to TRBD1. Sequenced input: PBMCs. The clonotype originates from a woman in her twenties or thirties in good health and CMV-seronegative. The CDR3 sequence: CASSRGQETEAFF. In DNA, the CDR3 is TGTGCCAGCTCACGGGGACAGGAGACTGAAGCTTTCTTT.